This record concerns one T cell receptor beta chain sequence. What it recognizes is unknown. V lost 4 bases to trimming and J lost 4 bases, with 23 bases between them. From germline, CDR1 is SGHRS and CDR2 YFSETQ. The CDR3 runs to 17 residues. The whole isolated RNA underwent reverse transcription, so sequencing captured expressed TCRB transcripts. TCRdb keeps only in-frame clones here, not all; method: immunoSEQ multiplex PCR. Of about 41,000 clones in the sample, about 66% were seen once. The data were taken from a study of beta chain features in type 1 diabetes. Whole-study results and caveats: Patients with Type 1 diabetes showed moderately but significantly shorter TCRB CDR3s in all four CD4+ subsets.

V usage is TRBV5-1 and J usage is TRBJ1-1; D may be TRBD1 (6 bases). The origin of this receptor is a man younger than 40 with type 1 diabetes. Some clones in this sample may be carry-over from other donors' samples. The specimen sequenced was Tregs from blood. The CDR3 DNA reads as TGCGCCAGCAGCCCCCCGACAGGCCTCATGCCAGTCACTGAAGCTTTCTTT. Translated: CASSPPTGLMPVTEAFF.